This T cell receptor (beta chain) is from a study of low-dose radiotherapy and immunotherapy resistance in tumors (dated by TCRdb to between 2022 and 2023). At the level of the whole study: Cohort 1 received 0.5 Gy per fraction every 2 weeks, with a prescribed total PTV dose of 6.5 Gy. Cyclophosphamide 200 mg/m2 was administered intravenously every two weeks, one day before each radiation and immunotherapy administration. Aspirin 300 mg was taken orally once daily by patients for four cycles, starting on cycle 1 day 1. Eight patients were included in the translational analysis: three from the first dose cohort and the first five from the second dose cohort. In Cohort 2, 1 Gy per fraction was delivered every two weeks, for a total of 13 Gy over 26 weeks. Patients were given nivolumab as a 240 mg flat dose every two weeks and ipilimumab at 1 mg/kg every six weeks, with both drugs delivered intravenously. Randomization of trial participants into treatment groups was not performed.

The cysteine opens and the phenylalanine closes a CDR3 of 14 amino acids. The retained sequence is limited to the CDR3, 42 bases, with the frame set at the first base. The germline V gene specifies MNHEY as CDR1 and SVGEGT as CDR2. V is pruned by 6 bases and J by 7 bases, leaving 12 bases of the junction without a gene match. Comment on this clonotype: Its antigen is still unknown. A far bigger clonotype differs at one base, so this is likely a read error.

The sample's time point, from its label and the paper: before trial treatment. The donors came from RACIN, which was a single-arm phase I dose-escalation trial that paired nivolumab and ipilimumab with aspirin, low-dose cyclophosphamide and low-dose radiotherapy. Eligible patients had advanced, TIL-negative solid tumors. Sequencing was performed on an Illumina HiSeq 2500. To make first-strand cDNA, Superscript III was used along with a set of TRAV- and TRBV-specific primers so that both the TCRalpha and TCRbeta chains were covered. TCRs were amplified with Phusion for 20 PCR cycles, with a constant-region primer paired with the adapter attached to the V primers. The MessageAmp II aRNA Amplification Kit was used to amplify the isolated mRNA, with in vitro transcription run for 15 to 20 hours at 37 degrees C. The Dynabeads mRNA DIRECT Purification Kit was used to isolate the mRNA for TCR sequencing. Indexed Illumina adapters were added in a second approximately 27-cycle Phusion PCR, and the resulting products were purified with AMPure XP beads. The original methods were these. Using custom Perl scripts, TCR sequences encoding the same protein were pooled, out-of-frame sequences were removed, and the abundance of each clonotype was computed. TCR sequences supported by only a single read were excluded from analysis. Repertoire metrics included Shannon entropy, Gini index, clonality, richness, and frequency of TCRs shared between repertoires. TCRdb trimmed the raw reads at Q25, called clones with MiXCR and kept productive beta chains. Records with the same CDR3 protein are collapsed into one entry carrying the most frequent genes and DNA. TCRdb's processing, not the authors' own work, is the source of the V and J calls. The sample has 65,000 to 95,000 distinct CDR3 sequences on record, approximately 17% of them singletons. The ten largest clones take up less than 6% of the sample.

The source is a male donor with prostate cancer. Specimen: PBMCs, collected before treatment. Rearrangement joined TRBV6-2 or TRBV6-3 to TRBJ2-7, and 7 bases in between align with TRBD2. The CDR3 is CASRQVGGVNEQYF. Read as DNA, the sequence is TGTGCCAGCAGGCAGGTGGGGGGGGTGAATGAGCAGTACTTC.